A selection of T cell receptor beta chains follows, all from one sample in a study of cytomegalovirus exposure and HLA in healthy donors. Sequenced by immunoSEQ multiplex PCR; TCRdb stores in-frame clones only, minus some. The data hold roughly 60,000 clones, with about 72% observed a single time. Sequencing input: PBMCs. The receptor source for this set is a woman aged 40 to 50 in good health and CMV-seropositive. The CDR3 runs from the conserved cysteine through the conserved F or W. Each record gives: clone size, V gene, D gene, J gene, CDR3 DNA, CDR3 protein. D genes are given only for firm matches. Clone sizes are given selectively: once, few, many, or a class where the clone is expanded.

>.|TRBV7-9|.|TRBJ1-5
TGTGCCAGCAGCTGGGACACCGTAAATCAGCCCCAGCATTTT
CASSWDTVNQPQHF
>.|TRBV2|TRBD1|TRBJ2-1
TGTGCCAGCAGTGAAGAGAGACAGGGGTACAATGAGCAGTTCTTC
CASSEERQGYNEQFF
>.|TRBV10-2|.|TRBJ2-3
TGCGCCAGCGGGGGGGCCTCGAACACAGATACGCAGTATTTT
CASGGASNTDTQYF
>.|TRBV15|TRBD1|TRBJ1-5
TGTGCCACCAGCAGAGGCGGTGAAGGGACAGGGACATATAGCAATCAGCCCCAGCATTTT
CATSRGGEGTGTYSNQPQHF
>.|TRBV25-1|TRBD1|TRBJ1-6
TGTGCCAGCAGTTTGTCCGGGACAGGGGGCAGGTTGTATTCACCCCTCCACTTT
CASSLSGTGGRLYSPLHF
>.|TRBV2|.|TRBJ1-2
TGTGCCAGCAGCGCCACGAACCAGGGTGATGGCTACACCTTC
CASSATNQGDGYTF
>.|TRBV10-3|.|TRBJ2-7
TGTGCCATCAGTGGGGGGCACGACTACGAGCAGTACTTC
CAISGGHDYEQYF
>.|TRBV19|TRBD1|TRBJ1-1
TGTGCCAGCGGCTTACGGACAGGGCTACGAATGAACACTGAAGCTTTCTTT
CASGLRTGLRMNTEAFF
>.|TRBV11-2|.|TRBJ1-6
TGTGCCAGCAGCTTACAATCCGGACAGTCACCCCTCCACTTT
CASSLQSGQSPLHF
>.|TRBV30|TRBD1|TRBJ2-2
TGTGCCTGGAATCAGGGGGCACGGACCGGGGAGCTGTTTTTT
CAWNQGARTGELFF
>.|TRBV5-6|.|TRBJ2-6
TGTGCCAGCAGCTTCACAGGGTGGAGTTCTCACTCTGGGGCCAACGTCCTGACTTTC
CASSFTGWSSHSGANVLTF
>.|TRBV6-1|.|TRBJ1-3
TGTGCCAGCATCGGGGGCTCTGGAAACACCATATATTTT
CASIGGSGNTIYF
>.|TRBV5-1|.|TRBJ2-5
TGCGCCAGCAGCTTGGGAGCCCTAGACTACCAAGAGACCCAGTACTTC
CASSLGALDYQETQYF
>.|TRBV2|TRBD1|TRBJ2-5
TGTGCCAGCAGACCTCAACCGGGACAGGGAAGGGAGCAGTACTTC
CASRPQPGQGREQYF
>.|TRBV19|.|TRBJ2-3
TGTGCCAGTAGTACCAACCCGGGCGGGGCAACAGATACGCAGTATTTT
CASSTNPGGATDTQYF
>.|TRBV30|.|TRBJ2-7
TGTGCCTGGAGTGTACGCCCGGGGATCTACGAGCAGTACTTC
CAWSVRPGIYEQYF
>.|TRBV10-2|TRBD2|TRBJ2-1
TGCGCCAGCAGTGGTGCGGGGGGGCCGTATGAGCAGTTCTTC
CASSGAGGPYEQFF
>few|TRBV15|.|TRBJ1-4
TGTGCCACCAGCAGTATCGCGGGTAGGAATGAAAAACTGTTTTTT
CATSSIAGRNEKLFF
>.|TRBV7-9|TRBD2|TRBJ2-6
TGTTCCAGCAGCTTCTATCGCGGACTAGAGGGGGCCAACGTCCTGACTTTC
CSSSFYRGLEGANVLTF
>.|TRBV2|TRBD2|TRBJ2-1
TGTGCCAGCAGTGCACAAGGGACTAGCGGGGGTGAGCAGTTCTTC
CASSAQGTSGGEQFF
>.|TRBV29-1|TRBD1|TRBJ2-7
TGCAGCGTTAAAACGACAGGGGGAGATGGCGAGCAGTACTTC
CSVKTTGGDGEQYF
>.|TRBV27|.|TRBJ2-2
TGTGCCAGCAGTTTATGGGGCAGGGTTGACGCCGGGGAGCTGTTTTTT
CASSLWGRVDAGELFF